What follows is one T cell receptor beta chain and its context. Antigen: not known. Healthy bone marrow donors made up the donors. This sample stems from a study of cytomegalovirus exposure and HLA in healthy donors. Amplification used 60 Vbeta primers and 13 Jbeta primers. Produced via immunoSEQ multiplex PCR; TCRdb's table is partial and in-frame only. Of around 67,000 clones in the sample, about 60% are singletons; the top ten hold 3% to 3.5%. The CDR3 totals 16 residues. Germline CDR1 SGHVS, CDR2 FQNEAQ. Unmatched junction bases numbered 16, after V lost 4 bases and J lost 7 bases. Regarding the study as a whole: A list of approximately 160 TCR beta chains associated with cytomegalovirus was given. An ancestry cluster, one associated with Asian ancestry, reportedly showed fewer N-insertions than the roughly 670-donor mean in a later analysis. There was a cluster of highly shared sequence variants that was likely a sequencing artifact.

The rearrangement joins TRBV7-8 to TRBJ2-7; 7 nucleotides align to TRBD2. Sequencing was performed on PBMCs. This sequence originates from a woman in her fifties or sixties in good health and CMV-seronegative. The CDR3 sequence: CASSSPLLVSGKEQYF. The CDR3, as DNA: TGTGCCAGCAGCTCTCCCCTCCTGGTCAGCGGGAAAGAGCAGTACTTC.